This T cell receptor (beta chain) was recorded in a study of cytotoxic CD8 clonotypes in ibrutinib-treated CLL. Study information: The patients comprised approximately ten relapsed/refractory and around 14 treatment-naive cases, 17 IGHV unmutated.

Remarks on this clone: Its target is unknown.

The CDR3 extends over 15 amino acids. Germline V gene lookup returns CDR1 LNHDA and CDR2 SQIVND (reference sequence). V was trimmed by 8 bases and J by 0 bases, leaving 16 bases between them. Whole-study results and caveats: Clonality was higher at ibrutinib response and returned toward baseline at progression.

Assay used: immunoSEQ multiplex PCR; TCRdb lists only in-frame clones, some missing. The sample gives 250,000 or so clones, about three quarters of which show up once; over 15% is in the top ten. The authors obtained around 2 micrograms of genomic DNA from cryopreserved PBMCs for TCR beta libraries. The rearrangement joins TRBV19 to TRBJ1-1, with D unresolved. This clonotype was sampled from a human donor with chronic lymphocytic leukemia. The material was PBMCs, obtained after 24 months of ibrutinib treatment. CDR3 sequence: CASRASVAMNTEAFF. In nucleotides, the CDR3 is TGTGCCAGTCGAGCCAGCGTAGCGATGAACACTGAAGCTTTCTTT.